This TCR beta chain was sequenced for a study of T cell clonotyping in hematopoietic cell transplantation. V gave up 3 bases and J gave up 2 bases, with 10 bases separating them. The CDR3 spans 14 residues. Germline V gives CDR1 LNHDA, CDR2 SQIVND (reference sequence). Regarding the study as a whole: Higher Inverse Simpson Index values in graft donor and pretransplant recipient predicted broader posttransplant TCR diversity.

Details on this clone: Its antigen is not identified.

Time point noted: recipient sample about 28 days before transplant, after cytoreduction. Blood collection times were about day -28 and days 30, 100, 180 posttransplant. The method was immunoSEQ multiplex PCR; TCRdb's version includes in-frame clones alone and lacks a portion of them. The sample lists about 18,000 clones, roughly 82% occurring once. This receptor was identified in a man aged 50 or older with acute myeloid leukemia. Some clones in this sample may be carry-over from other donors' samples. Specimen: peripheral blood mononuclear cells, collected before stem cell transplant. This chain uses TRBV19 with TRBJ1-2; maybe TRBD1 (6 bases). The CDR3 sequence: CASSIWDTNYGYTF. Written as DNA, the CDR3 is TGTGCCAGTAGTATCTGGGACACGAACTATGGCTACACCTTC.